The clone carrying this T cell receptor beta chain was found once. Other DNA sequences in the sample encode the same CDR3. Method: immunoSEQ multiplex PCR; TCRdb's copy keeps in-frame clones and lacks some. The data hold approximately 330,000 clones, with roughly 86% observed a single time. All enrollees were about 18 to 89 years old and from approximately 24 US areas. Among Cohort 3 donors, those recovered had two negative PCRs, clearance, or symptom resolution. The length of the CDR3 is 13 residues. V lost 2 bases to trimming and J lost 4 bases, with 4 bases between them. Germline assignment: CDR1 SGHRS and CDR2 YFSETQ. This sample was taken from a study of blood T cell repertoires in COVID-19. About the research overall: In each case, the material was cDNA or gDNA derived from T cells, B-cell-depleted T cells, or PBMCs.

The chain recombines TRBV5-1 with TRBJ2-6; D not certain. Sequenced: PBMCs or T cells enriched from blood (not recorded which). This TCR was sampled from a woman aged 25 to 45 who had recovered from COVID-19. CDR3 in DNA: TGCGCCAGCAGCTTTACAGGGGCCAACGTCCTGACTTTC. The encoded protein is CASSFTGANVLTF.